One sample yielded the 26 T cell receptor beta chains listed below, sequenced in a study of shared clonotypes between healthy human individuals. The repertoire was sequenced with immunoSEQ multiplex PCR; TCRdb's copy has only in-frame clones and lacks some. The table shows about 2.3 million clones, with 85% to 95% occurring only once. Sequences were obtained from naive CD4+ T cells from PBMCs. Subset of the sample: CD45RA+ positively selected. Receptors originate from a young man in good health. Some clones in this sample may be carry-over from other donors' samples.

About this clone itself: Other nucleotide sequences from this sample produce the same CDR3. The chain uses TRBV28 and TRBJ1-5, with D perhaps matching TRBD1 (5 bases). The length of the CDR3 is 13 residues. With 7 bases removed from V and 4 bases from J, the gap between germline ends came to 11 bases. The germline gives CDR1 MDHEN, CDR2 SYDVKM. The CDR3 coding sequence is TGTGCCAGCACCCTGGGGGGTAATCAGCCCCAGCATTTT. Translation gives CASTLGGNQPQHF.

The CDR3, as DNA: TGCGCCAGCAGCCAAGATTCAACGGTTTCCTACAATGAGCAGTTCTTC. Translated, it gives CASSQDSTVSYNEQFF. V is TRBV4-1 and J is TRBJ2-1; D remains unclear. This CDR3 spans 16 amino acids. The germline CDR1 and CDR2 sequences are MGHRA and YSYEKL. Trimming took 0 bases from V and 1 from J, leaving 10 bases between them.

The J gene is TRBJ2-2, the V gene TRBV18; 11 positions agree with TRBD2. The germline CDR1 and CDR2 sequences are KGHSH and LQKENI. Losses at the gene ends were 3 bases for V and 3 bases for J; bases not matched to a gene: 12. The CDR3 is 19 residues long. CDR3: CASSPVGTTGLADTGELFF. The DNA for the CDR3 is TGTGCCAGCTCACCGGTGGGCACCACGGGACTAGCGGACACCGGGGAGCTGTTTTTT.

The V call is TRBV27, the J call TRBJ1-1; 7 bases agree with TRBD1. Germline-derived CDR1 and CDR2 are MNHEY and SMNVEV (reference sequence). V dropped 5 bases and J dropped 1; count of bases not matched to a gene: 13. The CDR3 has 17 amino acids. Here the CDR3 reads CASSARLTGLKNTEAFF. CDR3 sequence (DNA): TGTGCCAGCAGTGCCCGGTTGACAGGGCTCAAGAACACTGAAGCTTTCTTT.

This clone has just a few counts. This chain joins TRBV7-8 and TRBJ1-1; possible D gene TRBD1, 5 bases. V lost 6 bases, J lost 7 bases, and 15 bases lay in between. CDR1 is SGHVS, CDR2 FQNEAQ, per germline. The CDR3 spans 13 residues. For the CDR3, the DNA is TGTGCCAGCAGGGCGGGGGGAGGATTTGAAGCTTTCTTT. It is translated as CASRAGGGFEAFF.

In this sample, this clone turned up once. The chain links TRBV28 to TRBJ2-4; D remains ambiguous. The V gene's germline CDR1 is MDHEN and CDR2 SYDVKM. Trimming took off 5 bases at V and 0 bases at J, with 14 bases between the two ends. The CDR3 contains 16 residues. The CDR3 DNA reads as TGTGCCAGCAGTGACACAAGCAATATAGCCAAAAACATTCAGTACTTC. Translated: CASSDTSNIAKNIQYF.

The chain links TRBV5-1 to TRBJ2-7; 7 bases are shared with TRBD2. Germline V gene sequence: CDR1 SGHRS, CDR2 YFSETQ. CDR3 length: 13 residues. Trimming removed 2 bases from V and 5 bases from J; junction bases left unmatched: 4. CDR3 sequence (DNA): TGCGCCAGCAGCTTCCCCGGACTAGACGAGCAGTACTTC. This codes for CASSFPGLDEQYF.

This clone has only a few counts. V is TRBV7-9 and J is TRBJ1-1, with 8 positions matching TRBD1. Germline trimming cut 5 bases from V and 3 bases from J; bases unmatched to any gene: 8. Per the germline V gene, CDR1 is SEHNR and CDR2 is FQNEAQ (reference sequence). This CDR3 is built from 15 residues. The CDR3 coding sequence is TGTGCCAGCAGCGCGTGGGACAGGAGCCACACTGAAGCTTTCTTT. Translating it yields CASSAWDRSHTEAFF.

This chain connects TRBV7-2 to TRBJ2-5; maybe TRBD2 (5 bases). With 5 bases removed from V and 5 bases from J, the gap between germline ends came to 18 bases. There are 15 residues in the CDR3. Germline CDR1 is SGHTA and CDR2 is FQGNSA. CDR3 sequence reads: CASSHDSGYAETQYF. CDR3 sequence (DNA): TGTGCCAGCAGCCACGACTCGGGGTATGCGGAGACCCAGTACTTC.

The gene calls are TRBV7-9 and TRBJ1-2; D is uncertain. V lost 0 bases and J 7 bases, leaving 3 bases between the germline ends. Per the germline V gene, CDR1 is SEHNR and CDR2 is FQNEAQ (reference sequence). CDR3 length: 11 amino acids. CDR3 nucleotides: TGTGCCAGCAGCTTAGCAGGTGGCTACACCTTC. This codes for CASSLAGGYTF. The variable domain in full, completed from reference TRBV7-9 and TRBJ1-2, reads DTGVSQNPRHKITKRGQNVTFRCDPISEHNRLYWYRQTLGQGPEFLTYFQNEAQLEKSRLLSDRFSAERPKGSFSTLEIQRTEQGDSAMYLCASSLAGGYTFGSGTRLTVV.

This chain uses TRBV6-5 with TRBJ2-7, with TRBD2 matching 7 bases. This CDR3 comprises 15 residues. Per the germline V gene, CDR1 is MNHEY and CDR2 is SVGAGI. J gave up 1 base and V 7 bases, and 10 bases lay outside the gene matches. CDR3: CASTKAGFRSYEQYF. In DNA, the CDR3 is TGTGCCAGCACCAAAGCGGGATTTAGGTCCTACGAGCAGTACTTC.

CDR3: CASSFVGGGRETQYF. In DNA form, the CDR3 reads TGTGCCAGCAGTTTTGTAGGGGGCGGCCGGGAGACCCAGTACTTC. This chain joins TRBV28 and TRBJ2-5; 7 nucleotides line up with TRBD1. The length of the CDR3 is 15 residues. Trimming at V came to 3 bases and at J to 5 bases, leaving 9 bases not matched to a gene. Germline values: CDR1 MDHEN, CDR2 SYDVKM.

The chain uses TRBV4-2 and TRBJ2-7, with TRBD2 matching 8 bases. The CDR3 has 16 residues. The V and J ends lost 0 bases and 7 bases, in that order; junction bases with no gene match: 11. Germline-derived CDR1 and CDR2 are LGHNA and YNFKEQ. The CDR3, as DNA: TGTGCCAGCAGCCAAGATCTCGCGGGAGGTCGTCAAGAGCAGTACTTC. Translating it yields CASSQDLAGGRQEQYF.

This chain joins TRBV7-2 and TRBJ2-3; 10 nucleotides line up with TRBD2. Germline CDR1 SGHTA, CDR2 FQGNSA. V was clipped by 6 bases and J by 3 bases; unmatched bases: 3. The CDR3 contains 14 residues. CDR3 loop: CASRSGRGTDTQYF. CDR3 nucleotides: TGTGCCAGCAGGAGCGGGAGGGGGACAGATACGCAGTATTTT. The full variable domain, rest sourced from reference TRBV7-2 and TRBJ2-3, is GAGVSQSPSNKVTEKGKDVELRCDPISGHTALYWYRQSLGQGLEFLIYFQGNSAPDKSGLPSDRFSAERTGGSVSTLTIQRTQQEDSAVYLCASRSGRGTDTQYFGPGTRLTVL.

In nucleotides, the CDR3 is TGTGCCAGCCCCCGTAACGGTGAGCAGTTCTTC. This codes for CASPRNGEQFF. This chain connects TRBV21-1 to TRBJ2-1; the tabulated D call, TRBD2, remains unverified against the DNA. TRBV21-1 is marked as a pseudogene. The CDR3 runs 11 residues.

The rearrangement joins TRBV2 to TRBJ1-2; possibly TRBD1 for D (5 bases). Trimming pared 11 bases from V and 4 bases from J, leaving 17 bases between. CDR3 length equals 13 residues. Germline assignment: CDR1 SNHLY and CDR2 FYNNEI. The CDR3 sequence: CAGSTGGSYGYTF. CDR3 coding DNA: TGTGCCGGGTCTACTGGGGGTTCCTATGGCTACACCTTC.

The rearrangement uses TRBV18 and TRBJ1-3; TRBD1 matches 7 bases. CDR1 and CDR2 from the germline V gene are KGHSH and LQKENI. The J segment lost 0 bases and the V segment lost 3 bases, leaving 5 bases of the junction unmatched. This CDR3 is 16 amino acids long. This CDR3 is CASSPGQVDSGNTIYF. Here the CDR3 DNA reads TGTGCCAGCTCACCCGGACAGGTAGACTCTGGAAACACCATATATTTT.

Comment on this clone: Other DNA sequences in this sample translate to the same CDR3. This sequence joins TRBV5-1 and TRBJ1-2; TRBD1 is a possible D gene (5 bases). This CDR3 contains 14 residues. The germline V gene has CDR1 SGHRS and CDR2 YFSETQ. The V gene lost 0 bases and the J gene lost 8 bases, with 14 bases spanning the gap. The CDR3 DNA reads as TGCGCCAGCAGCTTGGACTGGCAGGGAGGCGGCTACACCTTC. Amino acids: CASSLDWQGGGYTF.

The chain combines TRBV5-1 with TRBJ1-4; weak D call: TRBD1 (5 bases). The CDR3 has 15 residues. Germline V gene sequence: CDR1 SGHRS, CDR2 YFSETQ. Trimming shortened V by 4 bases and J by 5 bases, and 15 bases separated the two germline ends. CDR3 in amino acids: CASSPGPPGNEKLFF. DNA for the CDR3: TGCGCCAGCAGCCCGGGACCGCCCGGGAATGAAAAACTGTTTTTT.

The rearrangement links TRBV28 to TRBJ2-5; TRBD1 matches at 9 bases. The CDR3 covers 15 residues. Germline loops: CDR1 MDHEN, CDR2 SYDVKM. Unmatched junction bases numbered 17, after V lost 11 bases and J lost 7 bases. The CDR3 DNA reads TGTGCCTCCCACCGGGACAGGGTGGGAGCCCGGACCCAGTACTTC. Translated, it gives CASHRDRVGARTQYF. The entire variable domain, with the rest obtained from reference TRBV28 and TRBJ2-5, is as follows: DVKVTQSSRYLVKRTGEKVFLECVQDMDHENMFWYRQDPGLGLRLIYFSYDVKMKEKGDIPEGYSVSREKKERFSLILESASTNQTSMYLCASHRDRVGARTQYFGPGTRLLVL.

This chain uses TRBV2 with TRBJ2-1; D might be TRBD2 (6 bases). Germline CDR1 reads SNHLY; CDR2 reads FYNNEI. Trimming left V 9 bases short and J 7 bases short, with 13 bases between. The CDR3 runs 12 residues. The CDR3 reads CASTFAGNEQFF. The CDR3 nucleotides are TGTGCCAGTACTTTCGCGGGGAATGAGCAGTTCTTC. The complete variable domain, with remaining parts taken from reference TRBV2 and TRBJ2-1, reads EPEVTQTPSHQVTQMGQEVILRCVPISNHLYFYWYRQILGQKVEFLVSFYNNEISEKSEIFDDQFSVERPDGSNFTLKIRSTKLEDSAMYFCASTFAGNEQFFGPGTRLTVL.

With regard to this clone: Other DNA sequences from this sample encode an identical CDR3 as well. The V call is TRBV19, the J call TRBJ2-7, with 9 positions matching TRBD1. After removal of 4 bases from V and 4 bases from J, the junction contained 5 bases not matched to a gene. Per germline, CDR1 LNHDA and CDR2 SQIVND (reference sequence). The CDR3 contains 14 residues. CDR3 nucleotide sequence: TGTGCCAGTAGTACGACAGGGGGGTGGTACGAGCAGTACTTC. This gives the protein CASSTTGGWYEQYF. The variable domain in full, with the rest retrieved from reference TRBV19 and TRBJ2-7, is DGGITQSPKYLFRKEGQNVTLSCEQNLNHDAMYWYRQDPGQGLRLIYYSQIVNDFQKGDIAEGYSVSREKKESFPLTVTSAQKNPTAFYLCASSTTGGWYEQYFGPGTRLTVT.

This rearrangement joins TRBV4-2 to TRBJ2-1; 11 positions match TRBD1. CDR3 length equals 17 residues. Per germline, CDR1 LGHNA and CDR2 YNFKEQ. The junction had 11 bases not matched to a gene; V was cut back by 4 bases and J by 6 bases. Here the CDR3 DNA reads TGTGCCAGCAGCCTCCAGACATCCGGGACAGGGGGCAATGAGCAGTTCTTC. This codes for CASSLQTSGTGGNEQFF.

This clone was detected once. The chain joins TRBV9 to TRBJ1-5; a possible D gene is TRBD1 (6 bases). This CDR3 contains 12 residues. Germline CDR1 is SGDLS and CDR2 is YYNGEE. V was trimmed by 5 bases and J by 13 bases, leaving 16 bases between them. The chain's CDR3 is CASRGLLGAQHF. DNA for the CDR3: TGTGCCAGCAGAGGCCTTTTGGGGGCACAGCATTTT.

The gene calls are TRBV6-1 and TRBJ2-5; possibly TRBD1 for D (5 bases). Germline assignment: CDR1 MNHNS and CDR2 SASEGT. This CDR3 is 17 amino acids long. V lost 2 bases and J lost 4, with 20 bases in between. CDR3 protein: CASSERVRARTGETQYF. Here the CDR3 DNA reads TGTGCCAGCAGTGAACGGGTCAGGGCGAGAACCGGAGAGACCCAGTACTTC.

Turning to this clone: The same CDR3 also results from other DNA sequences found in this sample. J is TRBJ2-2 and V is TRBV11-3, with TRBD2 matching over 7 bases. There are 15 residues in the CDR3. V was clipped by 8 bases and J by 0 bases; unmatched bases: 6. The germline V gene encodes CDR1 SGHNT and CDR2 YENEEA. This chain's CDR3 is CASSLSGTNTGELFF. DNA for the CDR3: TGTGCCAGCTCCCTCAGCGGGACGAACACCGGGGAGCTGTTTTTT. The full variable domain, in which reference TRBV11-3 and TRBJ2-2 provide the parts outside the CDR3, is EAGVVQSPRYKIIEKKQPVAFWCNPISGHNTLYWYLQNLGQGPELLIRYENEEAVDDSQLPKDRFSAERLKGVDSTLKIQPAELGDSAVYLCASSLSGTNTGELFFGEGSRLTVL.